A single sample gave rise to the 30 T cell receptor beta chains below, sequenced in a study of PD-L1 blockade in urothelial cancer (dated by TCRdb to between 2016 and 2019). The library was obtained by the immunoSEQ multiplex PCR assay. As stored in TCRdb, this immuneACCESS dataset retains in-frame rearrangements with V and J assigned. A fraction of the clones does not appear; measured against another copy, unresolved V genes explain less than half of the discrepancy, and the remainder lacks a known reason. The sample records tens of thousands of clones, 80% to 95% of which are singletons. The top ten hold roughly 0.87% of the sample. The time point label, read with the paper, signifies: peripheral blood 6 weeks after treatment start. The source material was PBMCs, sampled around atezolizumab (anti-PD-L1) treatment. Receptors were obtained from a woman older than 75 with urothelial cancer.

In its sample, this clone was seen once. The genes are TRBV18 and TRBJ1-1, with TRBD1 matching 7 bases. Germline lookup yields CDR1 KGHSH and CDR2 LQKENI. With 4 bases clipped from V and 1 base from J, the junction kept 6 bases outside the gene matches. The CDR3 loop spans 15 amino acids. CDR3 nucleotides: TGTGCCAGCTCACTAGGGACAGCTGAGAACACTGAAGCTTTCTTT. As protein: CASSLGTAENTEAFF.

The genes are TRBV7-9 and TRBJ1-3; D possibly corresponds to TRBD1 (5 bases). V gave up 5 bases and J gave up 4 bases, with 15 bases separating them. The CDR3 runs 15 residues. The germline gives CDR1 SEHNR, CDR2 FQNEAQ (reference sequence). The CDR3 DNA reads TGTGCCAGCAGCCTAACCGGGACTATGGGAAACACCATATATTTT. Amino acids: CASSLTGTMGNTIYF.

This rearrangement joins TRBV10-3 to TRBJ1-2, with a tentative D call TRBD1 (5 bases). The ends were cut back, 2 bases at V and 4 bases at J, with 14 bases in the middle. The CDR3 covers 15 residues. CDR1 is ENHRY, CDR2 SYGVKD, per germline. Here the CDR3 DNA reads TGTGCCATCAGTGAGAAAGGAGGGACTTTCTATGGCTACACCTTC. It codes for CAISEKGGTFYGYTF.

The chain has TRBV10-1 and TRBJ2-5, with 8 bases fitting TRBD2. The CDR3 loop spans 13 amino acids. J was trimmed by 5 bases and V by 4 bases; bases with no gene match: 3. Germline-derived CDR1 and CDR2 are WNHNN and SYGVQD (reference sequence). The CDR3 region has the DNA TGCGCCAGCAGTGCCGGGGGGGGCGAGACCCAGTACTTC. Its translation is CASSAGGGETQYF.

The chain combines TRBV6-5 with TRBJ2-7; TRBD1 matches 8 bases. CDR1 and CDR2 from the germline V gene are MNHEY and SVGAGI. J gave up 2 bases and V 6 bases, and 6 bases lay outside the gene matches. CDR3 size: 14 residues. The CDR3 loop is CASRTGTGTYEQYF. CDR3 sequence (DNA): TGTGCCAGCAGAACCGGGACAGGAACCTACGAGCAGTACTTC.

This chain connects TRBV19 to TRBJ1-5, with a tentative D call TRBD1 (5 bases). V was shortened by 6 bases and J by 6 bases, with 15 bases between the two germline ends. The CDR3 covers 14 residues. CDR1 and CDR2 (germline): LNHDA, SQIVND (reference sequence). CDR3 region: CASSLLGGGQPQHF. The CDR3 DNA sequence: TGTGCCAGTAGCCTCCTTGGGGGGGGTCAGCCCCAGCATTTT.

The chain links TRBV5-4 to TRBJ2-1; TRBD2 agrees at 14 bases. CDR1 and CDR2 (germline): SGHNT, YYREEE (reference sequence). The CDR3 sequence is 16 residues long. J was trimmed by 5 bases and V by 7 bases; bases with no gene match: 8. The CDR3 is CASRGTSGRVDNEQFF. Here the CDR3 DNA reads TGTGCCAGCCGTGGGACTAGCGGGAGAGTGGACAATGAGCAGTTCTTC. Using reference TRBV5-4 and TRBJ2-1 for the parts outside the CDR3, the full variable domain is ETGVTQSPTHLIKTRGQQVTLRCSSQSGHNTVSWYQQALGQGPQFIFQYYREEENGRGNFPPRFSGLQFPNYSSELNVNALELDDSALYLCASRGTSGRVDNEQFFGPGTRLTVL.

The chain is built from TRBV7-9 and TRBJ2-5; TRBD1 aligns across 7 bases. The V segment lost 3 bases and the J segment 4 bases; nucleotides outside the gene matches: 8. Germline CDR1 reads SEHNR; CDR2 reads FQNEAQ (reference sequence). There are 15 residues in the CDR3. The CDR3 region is CASSFPGGRGETQYF. CDR3 bases: TGTGCCAGCAGCTTCCCAGGGGGAAGGGGAGAGACCCAGTACTTC.

The chain links TRBV27 to TRBJ1-1; D gene ambiguous. CDR3 length: 13 amino acids. Trimming took off 3 bases at V and 4 bases at J, with 9 bases between the two ends. Germline assignment: CDR1 MNHEY and CDR2 SMNVEV (reference sequence). The CDR3 DNA reads as TGTGCCAGCAGTTTCCGGTTGAGCACTGAAGCTTTCTTT. Protein sequence: CASSFRLSTEAFF.

The V call is TRBV27, the J call TRBJ2-7, with 11 bases fitting TRBD1. The J segment lost 5 bases and the V segment lost 5 bases, leaving 20 bases of the junction unmatched. The germline V gene encodes CDR1 MNHEY and CDR2 SMNVEV (reference sequence). The CDR3 loop spans 19 amino acids. The CDR3 nucleotides read TGTGCCAGCAGTCGACGGACAGGGGGCGCGGGACTAGCAGTCCACGAGCAGTACTTC. Its protein is CASSRRTGGAGLAVHEQYF.

V and J are TRBV5-4 and TRBJ2-5; D not resolved. The CDR3 runs 12 residues. V shed 4 bases and J shed 1 base, with 5 bases lying between them. CDR1 and CDR2 from the germline V gene are SGHNT and YYREEE (reference sequence). CDR3 region: CASSLPQETQYF. The CDR3 DNA reads TGTGCCAGCAGCCTCCCCCAAGAGACCCAGTACTTC.

CDR3 DNA sequence: TGTGCCAGCTCACGAGAGACTAGCGGGGGCACAGATACGCAGTATTTT. The encoded protein is CASSRETSGGTDTQYF. The genes are TRBV18 and TRBJ2-3, with 11 bases that match TRBD2. CDR1 KGHSH and CDR2 LQKENI come from the germline V gene. The ends lost 4 bases at V and 1 base at J; junction bases unmatched: 4. The CDR3 contains 16 residues.

The rearrangement uses TRBV28 and TRBJ2-3, with 7 bases identical to TRBD2. With V trimmed by 7 bases and J by 5 bases, 9 bases remained unmatched. Germline loops: CDR1 MDHEN, CDR2 SYDVKM. This CDR3 region has 14 residues. Here the CDR3 reads CASTQGGSGDTQYF. DNA for the CDR3: TGTGCCAGCACTCAGGGCGGGAGTGGAGATACGCAGTATTTT.

This clone occurred once. The chain couples TRBV30 to TRBJ1-5; tentative D call: TRBD1 (5 bases). Trimming left V 3 bases short and J 5 bases short, with 17 bases between. Germline V CDR1 and CDR2: GTSNPN, SVGIG (reference sequence). The CDR3 length is 15 residues. CDR3 sequence reads: CAWSDSGGSYQPQHF. Written as DNA, the CDR3 is TGTGCCTGGAGCGATTCTGGGGGGTCTTATCAGCCCCAGCATTTT. The whole variable domain, remainder taken from reference TRBV30 and TRBJ1-5, is SQTIHQWPATLVQPVGSPLSLECTVEGTSNPNLYWYRQAAGRGLQLLFYSVGIGQISSEVPQNLSASRPQDRQFILSSKKLLLSDSGFYLCAWSDSGGSYQPQHFGDGTRLSIL.

The V gene is TRBV2, the J gene TRBJ1-5; D not certain. This CDR3 contains 15 residues. V gave up 1 base and J gave up 5 bases, with 12 bases separating them. CDR1 SNHLY and CDR2 FYNNEI come from the germline V gene. In DNA, the CDR3 is TGTGCCAGCAGTGAAGGGTGGTTAGTGTATCAGCCCCAGCATTTT. It is translated as CASSEGWLVYQPQHF.

This rearrangement joins TRBV2 to TRBJ1-2, with TRBD1 identical over 9 bases. Looked up from germline, CDR1 is SNHLY and CDR2 is FYNNEI. V lost 4 bases to trimming and J lost 5 bases; unmatched junction nucleotides: 5. CDR3 length: 14 amino acids. As DNA, the CDR3 is TGTGCCAGCAGTGGGTCACAGGGGGCTTATGGCTACACCTTC. Encoded protein: CASSGSQGAYGYTF.

The chain carries TRBV4-2 and TRBJ1-4, with D tentatively TRBD1 (6 bases). Trimming removed 0 bases at V and 4 bases at J, with 9 bases between. The CDR3 consists of 15 residues. CDR1 and CDR2 (germline): LGHNA, YNFKEQ. The CDR3, as DNA: TGTGCCAGCAGCCAAGAAAGGGGGTTTAATGAAAAACTGTTTTTT. This codes for CASSQERGFNEKLFF.

The CDR3 nucleotides read TGTGCCAGCTCACCATCCGCGGGAGCGTCCGGGGAGCTGTTTTTT. Translation: CASSPSAGASGELFF. The gene calls are TRBV18 and TRBJ2-2, with 7 positions matching TRBD2. Germline CDR1 is KGHSH and CDR2 is LQKENI. The V segment lost 2 bases and the J segment 6 bases; nucleotides outside the gene matches: 6. The CDR3 loop spans 15 amino acids.

This clone was seen a handful of times. This chain links TRBV11-2 with TRBJ1-1, with D unclear. The germline CDR1 and CDR2 sequences are SGHAT and FQNNGV. V shed 4 bases and J shed 1 base, with 16 bases lying between them. This CDR3 contains 16 residues. The chain's CDR3 is CASSYHRGLGNTEAFF. The CDR3 region has the DNA TGTGCCAGCAGCTATCACCGGGGTCTCGGGAACACTGAAGCTTTCTTT.

The gene calls are TRBV28 and TRBJ2-3; tentative D call: TRBD1 (6 bases). Germline lookup yields CDR1 MDHEN and CDR2 SYDVKM. The CDR3 has 16 amino acids. Trimming cost V 6 bases and J 0 bases, with 16 bases left between them. CDR3: CASRPLPGHSTDTQYF. CDR3 coding DNA: TGTGCCAGCAGGCCGTTGCCGGGACACAGCACAGATACGCAGTATTTT.

The chain couples TRBV28 to TRBJ1-2, with a possible D match to TRBD1 (5 bases). Trimming removed 4 bases from V and 1 base from J, with 10 bases in between. CDR1 and CDR2 (germline): MDHEN, SYDVKM. The CDR3 length is 14 residues. The CDR3 region is CASSYPQGNYGYTF. In DNA, the CDR3 is TGTGCCAGCAGTTATCCTCAGGGTAACTATGGCTACACCTTC.

V gene TRBV15 combines with J gene TRBJ2-1; 7 positions agree with TRBD1. The CDR3 runs 15 residues. Germline V gene data show CDR1 as LNHNV and CDR2 as YYDKDF (reference sequence). Trimming at V came to 1 base and at J to 6 bases, leaving 6 bases not matched to a gene. The CDR3 protein is CATSRGQGRSNEQFF. CDR3 bases: TGTGCCACCAGCAGAGGACAGGGTAGGAGCAATGAGCAGTTCTTC.

J is TRBJ2-1 and V is TRBV6-5, with 7 bases aligning to TRBD2. J gave up 5 bases and V 8 bases, and 6 bases lay outside the gene matches. Germline-derived CDR1 and CDR2 are MNHEY and SVGAGI. This CDR3 region has 13 residues. The CDR3 sequence is CASWVAGHNEQFF. The DNA for the CDR3 is TGTGCCAGCTGGGTAGCGGGCCACAATGAGCAGTTCTTC.

CDR3 region: CASSVAGTGYIYGYTF. CDR3 coding DNA: TGTGCCAGCAGCGTTGCCGGGACAGGATACATCTATGGCTACACCTTC. The genes are TRBV11-1 and TRBJ1-2, with 8 positions matching TRBD1. The V and J ends lost 5 bases and 4 bases, in that order; junction bases with no gene match: 12. Per germline, CDR1 SGHAT and CDR2 FQDESV (reference sequence). The CDR3 is 16 residues long.

The rearrangement links TRBV30 to TRBJ1-1, with D perhaps TRBD1 (5 bases). V was shortened by 1 base and J by 4 bases, with 7 bases between the two germline ends. Germline V CDR1 and CDR2: GTSNPN, SVGIG (reference sequence). The CDR3 has 12 amino acids. The CDR3, as DNA: TGTGCCTGGAGTGGCGGGGCCACTGAAGCTTTCTTT. Translating gives CAWSGGATEAFF. Based on the CDR3 plus reference TRBV30 and TRBJ1-1, the full variable domain is SQTIHQWPATLVQPVGSPLSLECTVEGTSNPNLYWYRQAAGRGLQLLFYSVGIGQISSEVPQNLSASRPQDRQFILSSKKLLLSDSGFYLCAWSGGATEAFFGQGTRLTVV.

The V gene is TRBV27, the J gene TRBJ1-5; 7 nucleotides agree with TRBD1. Germline CDR1 reads MNHEY; CDR2 reads SMNVEV (reference sequence). This CDR3 has 13 residues. V shed 4 bases, J shed 6 bases, and the junction held 3 bases outside the gene matches. CDR3 in DNA: TGTGCCAGCAGTTCATACAGGGGTCAGCCCCAGCATTTT. This translates into CASSSYRGQPQHF.

The rearrangement joins TRBV19 to TRBJ1-5; 7 bases match TRBD1. Losses at the gene ends were 3 bases for V and 7 bases for J; bases not matched to a gene: 9. This CDR3 has 15 amino acids. Germline assignment: CDR1 LNHDA and CDR2 SQIVND (reference sequence). Here the CDR3 DNA reads TGTGCCAGTAGTATTAGACAGGGAATTGGACAGCCCCAGCATTTT. It is translated as CASSIRQGIGQPQHF.

The rearrangement joins TRBV6-1 to TRBJ2-2, with a tentative D call TRBD1 (6 bases). Trimming took off 6 bases at V and 7 bases at J, with 12 bases between the two ends. The germline CDR1 and CDR2 sequences are MNHNS and SASEGT. The CDR3 sequence is 13 residues long. The CDR3 DNA is TGTGCCAGCAGGGGGGCTAATAGCGGGGAGCTGTTTTTT. This sequence encodes CASRGANSGELFF.

The count of this clone is one. This sequence joins TRBV9 and TRBJ2-1; D gene ambiguous. The CDR3 length is 13 residues. V lost 0 bases to trimming and J lost 4 bases, with 5 bases between them. Germline V gene data show CDR1 as SGDLS and CDR2 as YYNGEE. In nucleotides, the CDR3 is TGTGCCAGCAGCGTAGGTGTATACAATGAGCAGTTCTTC. Translating gives CASSVGVYNEQFF.

J is TRBJ2-3 and V is TRBV27; 9 nucleotides line up with TRBD2. V lost 8 bases and J lost 0; bases outside the gene matches: 9. There are 16 residues in the CDR3. Germline V CDR1 and CDR2: MNHEY, SMNVEV (reference sequence). The CDR3 sequence: CASRNLAGSSTDTQYF. In DNA form, the CDR3 reads TGTGCCAGCCGTAATCTAGCGGGATCTAGCACAGATACGCAGTATTTT.